This entry concerns a single TCR beta chain. The germline CDR1 and CDR2 sequences are SGHTA and FQGNSA. This CDR3 region has 14 residues. Trimming took 1 base from V and 2 from J; bases not matched to a gene: 0. The data were taken from a study of blood T cell repertoires in COVID-19. Assay used: immunoSEQ multiplex PCR; TCRdb lists only in-frame clones, some missing. In the table there are around 300,000 clones, around nine tenths of which are singletons. The source material was PBMCs or T cells enriched from blood (not recorded which). V gene TRBV7-2 combines with J gene TRBJ1-2; TRBD1 agrees at 8 bases. The sequence derives from a woman aged 30 to 39 who had recovered from COVID-19. The CDR3, as DNA: TGTGCCAGCAGCTTAGGGACAGGGAACTATGGCTACACCTTC. Protein: CASSLGTGNYGYTF. Full variable domain (missing parts from reference TRBV7-2 and TRBJ1-2): GAGVSQSPSNKVTEKGKDVELRCDPISGHTALYWYRQSLGQGLEFLIYFQGNSAPDKSGLPSDRFSAERTGGSVSTLTIQRTQQEDSAVYLCASSLGTGNYGYTFGSGTRLTVV.